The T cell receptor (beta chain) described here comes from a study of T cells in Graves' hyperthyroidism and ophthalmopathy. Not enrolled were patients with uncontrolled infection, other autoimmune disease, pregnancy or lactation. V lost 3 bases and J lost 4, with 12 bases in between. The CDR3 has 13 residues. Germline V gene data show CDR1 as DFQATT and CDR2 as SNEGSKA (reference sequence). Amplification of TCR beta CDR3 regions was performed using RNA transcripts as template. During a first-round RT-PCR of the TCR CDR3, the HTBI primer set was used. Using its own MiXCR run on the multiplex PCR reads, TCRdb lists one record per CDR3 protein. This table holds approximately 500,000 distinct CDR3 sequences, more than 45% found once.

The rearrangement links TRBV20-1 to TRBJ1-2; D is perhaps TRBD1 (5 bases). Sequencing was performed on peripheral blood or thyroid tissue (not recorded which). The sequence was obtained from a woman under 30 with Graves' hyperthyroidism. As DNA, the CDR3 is TGCAGTGCTAGTGGGACGGCGCTCTATGGCTACACCTTC. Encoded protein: CSASGTALYGYTF.